The TCR beta chain under discussion was sequenced for a study of cytomegalovirus exposure and HLA in healthy donors. Germline V gene lookup returns CDR1 SGHVS and CDR2 FNYEAQ. V trimming: 2 bases; J trimming: 5 bases; junction bases outside the gene matches: 6. The CDR3 spans 16 residues. Vbeta (60) and Jbeta (13) primers were used in the PCR. The data were produced by immunoSEQ multiplex PCR, yet TCRdb's version contains in-frame clones alone and is incomplete. This sample has about 63,000 clones, with 73% found just once. V gene TRBV7-6 combines with J gene TRBJ2-2; 9 bases match TRBD2. The clonotype comes from a man aged 50-60 years in good health and CMV-seronegative. Sequenced material: PBMCs. The CDR3 reads CASSLTASGATGELFF. CDR3 DNA sequence: TGTGCCAGCAGCTTAACGGCTAGCGGGGCGACCGGGGAGCTGTTTTTT. The entire variable domain, with the rest obtained from reference TRBV7-6 and TRBJ2-2, is as follows: GAGVSQSPRYKVTKRGQDVALRCDPISGHVSLYWYRQALGQGPEFLTYFNYEAQQDKSGLPNDRFSAERPEGSISTLTIQRTEQRDSAMYRCASSLTASGATGELFFGEGSRLTVL.